Below, 6 T cell receptor beta chains from the same sample are listed, as sequenced in a study of CD8+ T cells in alopecia areata. The treatment here: oral pan-JAK inhibitor, 5-10 mg twice daily. cDNA serving as the sequencing template came from extracted, reverse transcribed RNA. Data came from immunoSEQ multiplex PCR; TCRdb stores just in-frame clones and leaves some out. Altogether 40,000 to 50,000 clones are present, around 71% being singletons, with the ten largest covering about a fifth. Here the sequenced sample was CD8+ T cells sorted from blood, taken at week 4, from a patient treated with tofacitinib. Every receptor here comes from a human donor with alopecia areata.

This clone was seen a few times. The chain carries TRBV29-1 and TRBJ1-1; the D is unclear. V gave up 4 bases and J gave up 1 base, with 10 bases separating them. The CDR3 contains 13 residues. Germline V gene sequence: CDR1 SQVTM, CDR2 ANQGSEA. CDR3 sequence: CSVGSATNTEAFF. CDR3 in DNA: TGCAGCGTTGGTTCTGCAACGAACACTGAAGCTTTCTTT.

This chain connects TRBV30 to TRBJ1-2; tentative D call: TRBD1 (5 bases). CDR1 and CDR2 (germline): GTSNPN, SVGIG (reference sequence). Trimming took off 6 bases at V and 8 bases at J, with 16 bases between the two ends. The CDR3 totals 12 residues. Here the CDR3 DNA reads TGTGCCTGCGACACGGGGGACGGCGGCTACACCTTC. It translates to CACDTGDGGYTF.

CDR3: CASSLTGESNQPQHF. In nucleotides, the CDR3 is TGTGCCAGCAGTCTTACAGGGGAGAGCAATCAGCCCCAGCATTTT. This sequence joins TRBV27 and TRBJ1-5, with TRBD1 matching 7 bases. Germline CDR1 and CDR2: MNHEY and SMNVEV (reference sequence). CDR3 length equals 15 residues. V trimming: 5 bases; J trimming: 1 base; junction bases outside the gene matches: 5.

A single count supports this clone. CDR3 sequence (DNA): TGTGCCAGCAGCTTAGGGAGTTCTAGCAATCAGCCCCAGCATTTT. Translated, it gives CASSLGSSSNQPQHF. J is TRBJ1-5 and V is TRBV7-9; D uncertain. The germline CDR1 and CDR2 sequences are SEHNR and FQNEAQ (reference sequence). Trimming pared 1 base from V and 0 bases from J, leaving 7 bases between. The CDR3 is 15 amino acids.

This clone was seen only a few times. This chain links TRBV10-2 with TRBJ1-2; the D is unclear. Trimming removed 2 bases at V and 1 base at J, with 8 bases between. CDR3 length: 14 amino acids. In germline, CDR1 is WSHSY, CDR2 SAAADI. DNA for the CDR3: TGCGCCAGCAGTGAGGAGGGTAATAACTATGGCTACACCTTC. Protein sequence: CASSEEGNNYGYTF.

The chain joins TRBV29-1 to TRBJ1-2; D gene unclear. V was trimmed by 3 bases and J by 2 bases, leaving 10 bases between them. The germline gives CDR1 SQVTM, CDR2 ANQGSEA. This CDR3 region has 13 residues. The CDR3 DNA reads TGCAGCGTTGATCAGCGACTGAACTATGGCTACACCTTC. It codes for CSVDQRLNYGYTF.